This T cell receptor beta chain is from a study of T cells in Graves' hyperthyroidism and ophthalmopathy. Germline CDR1 DFQATT, CDR2 SNEGSKA (reference sequence). The CDR3 covers 13 residues. Trimming removed 3 bases from V and 5 bases from J; junction bases left unmatched: 5. Authors of the study amplified TCR beta CDR3 regions from RNA transcripts. Initially, a first-round RT-PCR of the TCR CDR3 employed the HTBI primer set. TCRdb recomputed calls from the multiplex PCR reads with MiXCR, one row per CDR3 protein. The sample contains under 400,000 distinct CDR3 sequences, about 15% of which appear only once. Many counts were recorded for this clonotype. Orbital computed tomography, thyroid ultrasound, serum thyroxine and TRAb, and clinical symptoms together informed the diagnoses. Source material for PBMCs was about 10 ml fresh peripheral blood.

The gene calls are TRBV20-1 and TRBJ1-2; 8 nucleotides match TRBD1. This receptor was obtained from a woman in her fifties or sixties with Graves' hyperthyroidism. Sequencing was carried out using blood. The CDR3 DNA is TGCAGTGCTAGTCCAGGGGGCAATTATGGCTACACCTTC. Encoded protein: CSASPGGNYGYTF.